The clone carrying this TCR beta chain is medium-sized by share. From germline, CDR1 is SGHTA and CDR2 FQGTGA. The CDR3 totals 13 residues. V was trimmed by 8 bases and J by 1 base, leaving 10 bases between them. This record comes from a study of tumor-infiltrating lymphocytes in oesophageal squamous cell carcinoma. One entry per CDR3 protein, called by TCRdb with MiXCR from the PCR reads. The table shows under 20,000 distinct CDR3 sequences, with roughly two fifths occurring only once. This rearrangement joins TRBV7-3 to TRBJ2-3; no clear D. The sequence was collected from a male donor with esophageal squamous cell carcinoma. Sequencing input: esophageal tumor tissue. CDR3 amino acids: CASAPSGTDTQYF. The CDR3 region has the DNA TGTGCCAGCGCGCCGAGCGGCACAGATACGCAGTATTTT.